This record concerns one T cell receptor (beta chain) sequence. These data come from a study of patients and donors after allogeneic stem cell transplantation. TCRdb re-analysed the RT-PCR reads in MiXCR, keeping a single row per CDR3 protein. The table lists about 960,000 distinct CDR3 sequences, more than 15% of them singletons. The sequence was obtained from a human donor who was either an allogeneic HSCT recipient or a stem cell or donor lymphocyte infusion donor (not recorded which). It is not recorded whose cells these are; they may come from a transplant donor. The sample comprised blood, either unsorted or a sorted T cell fraction (not recorded which).

Written as DNA, the CDR3 is TGTGCCAGCAGTGATCCGGGACGGGACTCTGGAAACACCATATATTTT. It specifies CASSDPGRDSGNTIYF. The chain recombines TRBV6-1 with TRBJ1-3, with D maybe TRBD1 (5 bases). V lost 3 bases and J lost 0, with 12 bases in between. This CDR3 contains 16 residues. CDR1 and CDR2 (germline): MNHNS, SASEGT.